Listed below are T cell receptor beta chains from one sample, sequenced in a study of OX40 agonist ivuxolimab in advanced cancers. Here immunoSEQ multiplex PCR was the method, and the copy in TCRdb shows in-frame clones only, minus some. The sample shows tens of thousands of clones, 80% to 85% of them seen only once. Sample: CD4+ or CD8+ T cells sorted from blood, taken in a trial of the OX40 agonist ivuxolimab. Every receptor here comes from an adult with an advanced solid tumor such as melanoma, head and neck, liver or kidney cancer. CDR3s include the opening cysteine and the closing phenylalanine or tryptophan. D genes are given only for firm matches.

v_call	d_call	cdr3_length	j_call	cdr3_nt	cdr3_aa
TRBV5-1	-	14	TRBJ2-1	TGCGCCAGCAGCTTTGGGGGGACGATCGGTGAGCAGTTCTTC	CASSFGGTIGEQFF
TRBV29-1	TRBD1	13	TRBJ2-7	TGCAGCGTTGATTTTGGGACAGGGGGCGAGCAGTACTTC	CSVDFGTGGEQYF
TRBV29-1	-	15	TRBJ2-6	TGCAGCGTTGAACCAAGGGAGGCTGGGGCCAACGTCCTGACTTTC	CSVEPREAGANVLTF
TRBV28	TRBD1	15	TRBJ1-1	TGTGCCAGCAGAACCGAACAGGGGCCGGGCACTGAAGCTTTCTTT	CASRTEQGPGTEAFF
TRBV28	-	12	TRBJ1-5	TGTGCCAGCAGTTTTCTTCTTCAGCCCCAGCATTTT	CASSFLLQPQHF
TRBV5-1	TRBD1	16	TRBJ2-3	TGCGCCAGCAGCTGGGCCACGGACAGGGTAACAGATACGCAGTATTTT	CASSWATDRVTDTQYF
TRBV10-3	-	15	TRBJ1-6	TGTGCCATCAGTGAGTTGGGGGGTTCCAATTCACCCCTCCACTTT	CAISELGGSNSPLHF
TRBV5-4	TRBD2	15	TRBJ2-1	TGTGCCAGCAGATTAAGCGGGGGGGTTTACAATGAGCAGTTCTTC	CASRLSGGVYNEQFF
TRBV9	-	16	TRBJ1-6	TGTGCCAGCAGCGTAGGGCCCGCCTCATGGTATTCACCCCTCCACTTT	CASSVGPASWYSPLHF
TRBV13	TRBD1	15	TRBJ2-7	TGTGCCAGCAGCCTCCGTCCCGGGACAGGGTCCGAGCAGTACTTC	CASSLRPGTGSEQYF